These 8 T cell receptor beta chains were sequenced from one sample in a study of T-cell memory formation after mild COVID-19. From the 5' RACE reads, TCRdb called clonotypes with MiXCR, one entry per CDR3 protein. The table lists some 340,000 distinct CDR3 sequences, approximately 13% of them singletons. The sample was PBMCs or a T cell subset sorted from them (not recorded which). The receptor source for this set is a man between 18 and 29 years old who had mild COVID-19 (a few samples of this study predate the infection). Cell type and time point are not known.

The chain carries TRBV20-1 and TRBJ2-5, with 8 positions matching TRBD2. The CDR3 is 15 amino acids. Unmatched junction bases numbered 7, after V lost 0 bases and J lost 4 bases. The germline gives CDR1 DFQATT, CDR2 SNEGSKA (reference sequence). The DNA for the CDR3 is TGCAGTGCTAGAGATGGCCGGGGGGGACTAGAGACCCAGTACTTC. As protein: CSARDGRGGLETQYF.

The chain is built from TRBV6-5 and TRBJ2-6; 9 bases are shared with TRBD1. The V gene's germline CDR1 is MNHEY and CDR2 SVGAGI. CDR3 length: 18 residues. V lost 6 bases, J lost 2 bases, and 11 bases stayed unmatched. The CDR3 nucleotides are TGTGCCAGCAGGGGAACTAGGGACAGGGTAGCTGGGGCCAACGTCCTGACTTTC. Translated, it gives CASRGTRDRVAGANVLTF.

This chain joins TRBV28 and TRBJ1-2; D remains unclear. The CDR3 covers 14 residues. V was cut by 6 bases and J by 5 bases, with 16 bases left in between. In germline, CDR1 is MDHEN, CDR2 SYDVKM. CDR3 in DNA: TGTGCCAGCAGCACGAGCGGGTCCGGATATGGCTACACCTTC. Its protein is CASSTSGSGYGYTF.

This clonotype was seen ten or more times. This chain uses TRBV18 with TRBJ1-1; D gene uncertain. The CDR3 runs 13 residues. Trimming stripped 8 bases from V and 5 bases from J, with 15 bases between. Germline V gene data show CDR1 as KGHSH and CDR2 as LQKENI. As DNA, the CDR3 is TGTGCCAGCAGTCCCGGCGTAGGGACTGAAGCTTTCTTT. The encoded protein is CASSPGVGTEAFF.

This clonotype was recorded at least ten times. The chain recombines TRBV7-9 with TRBJ1-1; D unclear. V dropped 0 bases and J dropped 8 bases, with 4 bases sitting between them. The CDR3 is 11 residues long. The germline V gene encodes CDR1 SEHNR and CDR2 FQNEAQ (reference sequence). CDR3 sequence (DNA): TGTGCCAGCAGCTTAGCGCCGGAAGCTTTCTTT. It encodes CASSLAPEAFF.

The rearrangement links TRBV9 to TRBJ2-7, with TRBD2 identical over 8 bases. V lost 0 bases, J lost 6 bases, and 8 bases stayed unmatched. Germline V gene data show CDR1 as SGDLS and CDR2 as YYNGEE. The CDR3 runs 15 residues. The CDR3 spells CASSVDRAGVGEQYF. CDR3 coding DNA: TGTGCCAGCAGCGTAGACCGAGCGGGGGTGGGCGAGCAGTACTTC.

In its sample, this clonotype was seen many times. Here the CDR3 DNA reads TGTGCCAGCAGCTTGGGGGACAGGGAGCAAGAGACCCAGTACTTC. Translated, it gives CASSLGDREQETQYF. This rearrangement joins TRBV7-9 to TRBJ2-5; 9 nucleotides line up with TRBD1. V shed 3 bases, J shed 2 bases, and the junction held 4 bases outside the gene matches. Germline CDR1 is SEHNR and CDR2 is FQNEAQ (reference sequence). The CDR3 runs 15 residues.

The sample holds many counts of this clonotype. This chain joins TRBV4-3 and TRBJ1-6, with 7 bases fitting TRBD1. Germline V gene sequence: CDR1 LGHNA, CDR2 YSLEER. Trimming at V came to 0 bases and at J to 10 bases, leaving 9 bases not matched to a gene. The CDR3 consists of 16 residues. The CDR3 here is CASSQDPGQDSSPLHF. CDR3 in DNA: TGCGCCAGCAGCCAAGATCCCGGACAGGATAGCTCACCCCTCCACTTT.